The present T cell receptor (beta chain) was sequenced within a study of control samples from healthy donors and cancer patients. Germline V gene data show CDR1 as MNHEY and CDR2 as SMNVEV (reference sequence). The V gene lost 3 bases and the J gene lost 6 bases, with 5 bases spanning the gap. This CDR3 is built from 12 residues. Method: immunoSEQ multiplex PCR; TCRdb's copy keeps in-frame clones and lacks some. The table records about 170,000 clones, about 91% of them present only once. The sequence came from a woman between 40 and 55 years old in good health. The source material was blood. The chain uses TRBV27 and TRBJ2-2; D is unresolved. The CDR3 loop is CASSFRPGELFF. The CDR3 DNA follows: TGTGCCAGCAGTTTTCGCCCCGGGGAGCTGTTTTTT.